The following is a T cell receptor beta chain sequence with its context. These data come from a study of blood T cell repertoires in COVID-19. Trimming removed 2 bases from V and 7 bases from J; junction bases left unmatched: 4. The germline gives CDR1 MNHEY, CDR2 SVGAGI. This CDR3 has 14 amino acids. Assay used: immunoSEQ multiplex PCR; TCRdb lists only in-frame clones, some missing. The sample yields approximately 140,000 clones, around 80% seen once. Clinical history reported by participants formed the basis on which cohorts were assigned. The specimen sequenced was PBMCs or T cells enriched from blood (not recorded which). The TCR sequence derives from a man in his forties or fifties with acute COVID-19. The V gene is TRBV6-5, the J gene TRBJ1-2; 10 bases are shared with TRBD1. CDR3 amino acids: CASSYRQGASGYTF. For the CDR3, the DNA is TGTGCCAGCAGTTACCGACAGGGGGCGAGTGGCTACACCTTC.